This T cell receptor beta chain came from a study of regulatory T cells in long-lasting Graves disease. To make TCR beta libraries, researchers used iRepertoire HTBI primers and Arm-PCR of CDR3 regions. TCRdb re-called the multiplex PCR reads with MiXCR, one entry per CDR3 protein. The table includes hundreds of thousands of distinct CDR3 sequences, 15% to 20% detected once. Stated time point: newly diagnosed GD, antithyroid drugs for less than 3 months. Extracted RNA from PBMCs served as the source of the TCR library. Study-level results: Examination was confined to peripheral blood, excluding thyroid tissue.

With regard to this clonotype: Its matching antigen is unknown.

V lost 7 bases and J lost 6, with 19 bases in between. CDR3 length: 14 residues. CDR1 is SQVTM and CDR2 is ANQGSEA in the germline V gene. This same sample was also taken into another study, of T cells in Graves' hyperthyroidism and ophthalmopathy. That work contributes: RT-PCR in the first round (using the HTBI primer set) targeted the TCR CDR3.

The source material was peripheral blood mononuclear cells (PBMCs), sampled at new diagnosis, from a patient treated with antithyroid drugs. The clonotype was recovered from a young woman with Graves disease. The rearrangement joins TRBV29-1 to TRBJ2-1; maybe TRBD1 (6 bases). The CDR3: CSAFRGPPVNEQFF. CDR3 DNA: TGCAGCGCCTTCAGGGGTCCCCCCGTCAATGAGCAGTTCTTC.